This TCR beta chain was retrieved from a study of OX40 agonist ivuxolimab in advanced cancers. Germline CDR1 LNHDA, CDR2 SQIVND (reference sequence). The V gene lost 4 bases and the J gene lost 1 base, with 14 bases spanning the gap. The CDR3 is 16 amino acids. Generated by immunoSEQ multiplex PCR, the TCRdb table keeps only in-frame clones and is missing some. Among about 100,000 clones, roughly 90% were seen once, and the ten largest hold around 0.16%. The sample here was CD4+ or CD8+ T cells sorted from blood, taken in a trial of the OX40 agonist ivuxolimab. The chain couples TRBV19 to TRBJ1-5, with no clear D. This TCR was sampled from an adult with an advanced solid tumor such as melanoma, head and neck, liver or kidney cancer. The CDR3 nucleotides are TGTGCCAGTAGTACTTCAGGACCGAGCAGCAATCAGCCCCAGCATTTT. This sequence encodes CASSTSGPSSNQPQHF.